This T cell receptor (beta chain) appears in the sequencing data of a study of T-cell memory formation after mild COVID-19 (TCRdb year 2021). With respect to the entire study: Most TCR sequence clusters were specific to one of the two donors. Longitudinal TCRalpha and TCRbeta repertoire sequencing tracked T-cell clones expanding and contracting after mild COVID-19 in a couple of donors. Two young, previously healthy adult volunteers, one female and one male, were included in the cohort.

Based on its abundance in the sample, this clonotype is medium-sized (0.01 to 0.1%). Its binding antigen is unknown. Base qualities are not provided; no much larger clone lies one nucleotide away. Results the study describes overall, beyond this receptor: Contracting CD4+ clones were located mainly in the CM and EM memory subsets, whereas CD8+ clones were found to be enriched in EMRA. SARS-CoV-2 specificity was not confirmed for the second-wave clones peaking on day 37. Only a couple of mild cases were covered in the study, and larger cohorts including severe cases with pre-infection samples were considered necessary. From day 15 to 85, contracting clones showed balanced CD4/CD8 phenotypes, whereas a second wave of clones that expanded from day 15 to 37 leaned towards CD4+. Some responding clones were detected in pre-infection memory, suggesting pre-existing cross-reactive memory T cells joined the SARS-CoV-2 response.

PBMCs were isolated by Ficoll-Paque density gradient centrifugation. Instrument used: Illumina NovaSeq 6000. cDNA libraries for TCRalpha and TCRbeta were prepared by 5'RACE using constant-segment primers, with sample barcodes and unique molecular identifiers added. RNA was extracted from every sample with Trizol reagent. Library amplification was performed in two PCR steps, and a second sample barcode and Illumina TruSeq adapters were introduced in the second step. Sequencing of libraries was performed on an Illumina NovaSeq with 2 x 150 bp paired-end reads. On the authors' methods: Demultiplexing of reads and collapsing into UMI-guided consensus sequences were performed with migec v1.2.7. Using mixcr v2.1.11, the UMI consensuses were aligned to TRA and TRB V and J templates and assembled into clonotypes. Expanded or contracted clonotypes were those called significant by both edgeR and NoisET, with noise models trained on biological replicates. edgeR calls used a false discovery rate-adjusted p below 0.01 and a log2 fold-change threshold of 1. As an exploratory analysis of dynamics, max-normalized trajectories of the 1000 most abundant clonotypes were examined with PCA combined with hierarchical clustering. Separately sequenced CD4+ and CD8+ repertoires were used to assign a CD4 or CD8 phenotype to each responding clone. The raw public data were reprocessed by TCRdb itself: fastp quality trimming at Q25, MiXCR clonotype calling, in-frame beta chains only. Records with the same CDR3 protein are collapsed into one entry carrying the most frequent genes and DNA. None of the V and J calls come from the authors' own analysis; TCRdb made them. The sample table records approximately 270,000 distinct CDR3 sequences; under 20% of these occur just once. The ten largest clones capture roughly 24% of the sample.

The sequence was collected from a man in his late teens or twenties who had mild COVID-19 (a few samples of this study predate the infection). The sample titles of this study are shuffled in the database, so cell type and time point are left out; the donor was told from shared clones. The sequencing sample was made of PBMCs or a T cell subset sorted from them (not recorded which).

The DNA sequence is as follows: TGCGCCAGCAGTGGAATTGGTACGCAGTATTTT. Translated, this is CASSGIGTQYF. The rearrangement combines TRBV10-1 with TRBJ2-3; the D gene lacks a confident call. Per the germline V gene (reference sequence), WNHNN is the CDR1 and SYGVQD is the CDR2. V is reduced by 4 bases and J by 8 bases, leaving a spacing of 7 bases between them. Inclusive of the bounding cysteine and phenylalanine, the CDR3 is 11 residues long. CDR3 DNA is the only sequence kept; it has 33 bases, read in frame from the first base.